Reported below is one T cell receptor (beta chain). These data originate in a study of blood T cell repertoires in COVID-19. Study-wide background: Both acute and convalescent COVID-19 samples were obtained from the United States, Italy and Spain. T cells, B-cell-depleted T cells, or PBMCs provided the cDNA or gDNA that served as material.

This CDR3 contains 15 residues. Deletions cut 3 bases from V and 2 bases from J, with 16 bases between. CDR1 is DFQATT, CDR2 SNEGSKA, per germline (reference sequence). In the study's own analysis: Scientists estimated how many nucleated cells there were by amplifying reference gene primers. Only in-frame clones appear in the TCRdb table, and some are missing; sequencing was by immunoSEQ multiplex PCR. V, J and clone size reflect that table, while D and trimming were determined from the DNA. The table lists some 150,000 clones, about 83% of them singletons. The V and J genes are TRBV20-1 and TRBJ1-2; TRBD1 is a possible D gene (5 bases). Sequences were obtained from peripheral blood. The sequence was obtained from a woman between 50 and 59 years old with active or convalescent COVID-19. For the CDR3, the DNA is TGCAGTGCTAGTGGTAGGGCAGGGCCGAACTATGGCTACACCTTC. This gives the protein CSASGRAGPNYGYTF.